One T cell receptor (beta chain) is described in this entry. Antigen: not known. This specimen belongs to a study of cytomegalovirus exposure and HLA in healthy donors. Overall study context: Of the donors genotyped, several hundred in all, about 82% fell in the Caucasian-associated ancestry cluster.

Use of 60 Vbeta and 13 Jbeta primers characterized the PCR. The assay was immunoSEQ multiplex PCR, and TCRdb's table has in-frame clones only and misses some. The data contain around 130,000 clones, about 80% of them seen just once; the ten biggest clones take up 1%. V was clipped by 6 bases and J by 3 bases; unmatched bases: 3. Germline V CDR1 and CDR2: MRHNA, SNTAGT. The CDR3 has 13 amino acids. Study-wide results and caveats: Analysis performed later found roughly 17,000 TCR beta sequences associated with HLA alleles at 0.05 false discovery rate. Several of the most significant clusters appeared linked to common viral pathogens, based on a later analysis.

The sequenced sample was PBMCs. The receptor comes from a man in his forties in good health and CMV-seronegative. J is TRBJ1-1 and V is TRBV6-4; TRBD1 matches 8 bases. The CDR3 loop reads CASRLTGDTEAFF. The CDR3 bases are TGTGCCAGCAGGCTGACAGGGGACACTGAAGCTTTCTTT.